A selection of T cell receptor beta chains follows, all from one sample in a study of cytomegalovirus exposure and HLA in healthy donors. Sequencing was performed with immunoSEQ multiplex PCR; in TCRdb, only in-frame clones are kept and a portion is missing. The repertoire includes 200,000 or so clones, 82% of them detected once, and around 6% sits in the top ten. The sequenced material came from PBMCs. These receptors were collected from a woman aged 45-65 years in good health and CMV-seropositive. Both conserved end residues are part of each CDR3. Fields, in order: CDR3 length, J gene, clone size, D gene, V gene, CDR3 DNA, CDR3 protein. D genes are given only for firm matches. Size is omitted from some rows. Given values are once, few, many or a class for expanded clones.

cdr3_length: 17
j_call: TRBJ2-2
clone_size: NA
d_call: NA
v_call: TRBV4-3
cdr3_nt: TGCGCCAGCAGCCACCTAAAGTGGGGCGAGAACACCGGGGAGCTGTTTTTT
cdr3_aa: CASSHLKWGENTGELFF

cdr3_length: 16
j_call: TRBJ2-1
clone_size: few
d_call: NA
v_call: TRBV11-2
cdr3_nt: TGTGCCAGCAGTCCCAGGGGCGCGCGCTCCTACAATGAGCAGTTCTTC
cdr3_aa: CASSPRGARSYNEQFF

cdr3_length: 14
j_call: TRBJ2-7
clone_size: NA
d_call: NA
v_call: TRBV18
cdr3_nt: TGTGCCAGCTCACCTCTGTCAGGGGCCGACGAGCAGTACTTC
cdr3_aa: CASSPLSGADEQYF

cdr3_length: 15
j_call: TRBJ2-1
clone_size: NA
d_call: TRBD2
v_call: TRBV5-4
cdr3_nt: TGTGCCAGCAGCTTGACTAGCGGGAGGGGATTGGGGCAGTTCTTC
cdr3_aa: CASSLTSGRGLGQFF

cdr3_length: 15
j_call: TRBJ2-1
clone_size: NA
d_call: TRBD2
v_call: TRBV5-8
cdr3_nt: TGTGCCAGCAGCATAGGACTAGCGGGCGGGGATGAGCAGTTCTTC
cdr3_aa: CASSIGLAGGDEQFF

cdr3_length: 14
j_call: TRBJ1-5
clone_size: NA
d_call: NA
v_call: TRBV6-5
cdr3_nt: TGTGTCTCCCGACCCCGAGGAGTAATTCAGCCCCAGCATTTT
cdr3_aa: CVSRPRGVIQPQHF

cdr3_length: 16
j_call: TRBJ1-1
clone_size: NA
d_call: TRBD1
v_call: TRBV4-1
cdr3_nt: TGCGCCAGCAGCCATGACAGGGGGCCTGGGGGCACTGAAGCTTTCTTT
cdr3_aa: CASSHDRGPGGTEAFF

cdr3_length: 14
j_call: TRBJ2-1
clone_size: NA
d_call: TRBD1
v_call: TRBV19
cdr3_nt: TGTGCCAGTAGTATAGGGACAGGGTACGATGAGCAGTTCTTC
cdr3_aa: CASSIGTGYDEQFF

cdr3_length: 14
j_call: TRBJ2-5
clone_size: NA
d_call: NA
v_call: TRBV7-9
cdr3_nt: TGTGCCAGCAGCCGGGGACTGTCCCAAGAGAAGAGATACTTC
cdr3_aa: CASSRGLSQEKRYF

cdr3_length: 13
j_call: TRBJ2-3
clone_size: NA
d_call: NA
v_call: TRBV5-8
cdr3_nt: TGTGCCAGCAGCTTGGGACTAGAGAGTACGCAGTATTTT
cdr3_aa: CASSLGLESTQYF

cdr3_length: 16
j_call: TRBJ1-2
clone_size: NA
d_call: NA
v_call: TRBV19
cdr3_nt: TGTGCCAGTAGTATCGCGTCTCGTGGGAGGGATTATGGCTACACCTTC
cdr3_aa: CASSIASRGRDYGYTF

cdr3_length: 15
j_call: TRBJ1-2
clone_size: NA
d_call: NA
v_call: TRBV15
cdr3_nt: TGTGCCACCAGCAGACCGGACATAGCTAACTATGGCTACACCTTC
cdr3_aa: CATSRPDIANYGYTF

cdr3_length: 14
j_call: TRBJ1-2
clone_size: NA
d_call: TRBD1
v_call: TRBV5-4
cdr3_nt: TGTGCCAGCAGCTTTCCCGGGACAGTCTATGGCTACACCTTC
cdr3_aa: CASSFPGTVYGYTF

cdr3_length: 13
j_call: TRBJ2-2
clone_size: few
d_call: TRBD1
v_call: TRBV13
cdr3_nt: TGTGCCAGCAGCTCGGACAGGACCGGGGAGCTGTTTTTT
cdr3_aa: CASSSDRTGELFF

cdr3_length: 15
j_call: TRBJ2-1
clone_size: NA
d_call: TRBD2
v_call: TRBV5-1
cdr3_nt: TGCGCCAGCAGGGTAGCGGGGGTTTCCTACAATGAGCAGTTCTTC
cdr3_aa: CASRVAGVSYNEQFF

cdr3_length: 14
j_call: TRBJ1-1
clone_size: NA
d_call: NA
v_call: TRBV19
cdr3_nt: TGTGCCAGTACCTCACAGGTTTCGAGCACTGAAGCTTTCTTT
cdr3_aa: CASTSQVSSTEAFF

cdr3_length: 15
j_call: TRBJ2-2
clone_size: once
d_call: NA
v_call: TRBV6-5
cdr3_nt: TGTGCCAGCAGTTACTCGGCTGCGAACACCGGGGAGCTGCTTTTT
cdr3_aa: CASSYSAANTGELLF

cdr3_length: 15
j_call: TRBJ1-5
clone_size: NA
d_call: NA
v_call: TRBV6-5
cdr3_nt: TGTGCCAGCCGGAGCGGACAGAGCGTCAATCAGCCCCAGCATTTT
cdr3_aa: CASRSGQSVNQPQHF

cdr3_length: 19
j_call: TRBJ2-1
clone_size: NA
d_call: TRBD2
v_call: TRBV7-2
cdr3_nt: TGTGCCAGCAGCTTAGCGGGGACAGGGACTAGCGGGAGGAGGTATGAGCAGTTCTTC
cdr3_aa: CASSLAGTGTSGRRYEQFF

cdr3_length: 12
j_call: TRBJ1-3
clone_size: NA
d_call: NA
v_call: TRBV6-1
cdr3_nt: TGTGCCAGCAGTAATACAGGATTTCCCATATATTTT
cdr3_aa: CASSNTGFPIYF

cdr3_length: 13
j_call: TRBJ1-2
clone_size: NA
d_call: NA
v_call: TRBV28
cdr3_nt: TGTGCCAGCAGTTTACCGGGGAACTATGGCTACACCTTC
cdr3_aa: CASSLPGNYGYTF

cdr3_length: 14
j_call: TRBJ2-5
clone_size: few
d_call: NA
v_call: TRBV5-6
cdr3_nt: TGTGCCAGCAGCTTCACTAGTACTCAAGAGACCCAGTACTTC
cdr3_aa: CASSFTSTQETQYF

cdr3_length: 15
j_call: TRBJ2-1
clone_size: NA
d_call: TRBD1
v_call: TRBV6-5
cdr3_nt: TGTGCCAGCAGACCCGACAGGGACACCTACAATGAGCAGTTCTTC
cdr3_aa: CASRPDRDTYNEQFF

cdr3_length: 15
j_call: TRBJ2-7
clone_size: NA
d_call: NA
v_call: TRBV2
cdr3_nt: TGTGCCAGCAGCCAGACCCAGGGTCTTGGCTACGAGCAGTACTTC
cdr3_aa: CASSQTQGLGYEQYF

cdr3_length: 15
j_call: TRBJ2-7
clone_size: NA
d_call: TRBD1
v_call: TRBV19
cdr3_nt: TGTGCCAGTAGTATGGGTGGGACAGGTACCTACGAGCAGTACTTC
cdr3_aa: CASSMGGTGTYEQYF

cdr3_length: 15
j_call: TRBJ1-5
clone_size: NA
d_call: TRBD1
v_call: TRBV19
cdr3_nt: TGTGCCAGTTCCGGGACAGGGGGCGCATTTCAGCCCCAGCATTTT
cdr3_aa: CASSGTGGAFQPQHF

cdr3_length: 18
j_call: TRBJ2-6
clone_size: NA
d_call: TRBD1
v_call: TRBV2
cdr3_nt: TGTGCCAGCAGTCTACAGGGGGTGGGGCTCTCTGGGGCCAACGGCCTGACTTTC
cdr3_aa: CASSLQGVGLSGANGLTF

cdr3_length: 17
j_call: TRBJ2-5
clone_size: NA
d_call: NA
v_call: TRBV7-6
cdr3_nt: TGTGCCAGCAGCCCCCAACGGTCTGCGGGGAAGCAAGAGACCCAGTACTTC
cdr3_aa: CASSPQRSAGKQETQYF

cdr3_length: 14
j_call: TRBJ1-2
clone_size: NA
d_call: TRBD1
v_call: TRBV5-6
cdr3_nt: TGTGCCAGCAGCCTGGGACAGGGTGACTATGGCTACACCTTC
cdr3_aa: CASSLGQGDYGYTF